What follows describes a single TCR beta chain. This entry comes from a study of blood T cell repertoires in COVID-19. This table comes from immunoSEQ multiplex PCR, and its TCRdb copy is limited to in-frame clones, with some not included. Here the sample spans hundreds of thousands of clones, roughly nine tenths being singletons. The sample taken for sequencing was peripheral blood. The source is a young man with active or convalescent COVID-19.

The CDR3 DNA reads as TGCAGTGCTAGTGGGAGTTCACCCCTCCACTTT. Its protein is CSASGSSPLHF. This chain joins TRBV20-1 and TRBJ1-6; the D is unclear. V was cut by 3 bases and J by 9 bases, with 6 bases left in between. From germline, CDR1 is DFQATT and CDR2 SNEGSKA (reference sequence). This CDR3 is 11 amino acids long.